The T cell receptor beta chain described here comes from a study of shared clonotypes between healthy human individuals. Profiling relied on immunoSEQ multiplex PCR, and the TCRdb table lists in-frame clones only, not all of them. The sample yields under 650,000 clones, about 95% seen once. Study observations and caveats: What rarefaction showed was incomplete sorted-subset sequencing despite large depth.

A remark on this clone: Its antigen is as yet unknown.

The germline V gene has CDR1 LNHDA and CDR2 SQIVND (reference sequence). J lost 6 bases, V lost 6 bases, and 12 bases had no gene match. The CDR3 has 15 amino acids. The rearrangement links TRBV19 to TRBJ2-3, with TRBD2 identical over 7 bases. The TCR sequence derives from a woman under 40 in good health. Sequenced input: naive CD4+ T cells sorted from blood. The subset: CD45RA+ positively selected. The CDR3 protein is CASRHTSAKADTQYF. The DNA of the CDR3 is TGTGCCAGTAGGCATACTAGCGCAAAAGCGGATACGCAGTATTTT.